A selection of T cell receptor beta chains follows, all from one sample in a study of Ad26.COV2.S vaccination and SARS-CoV-2 variants. Some clones are missing from TCRdb's copy, which holds only in-frame ones; the method was immunoSEQ multiplex PCR. Among approximately 400,000 clones listed, roughly 94% were seen once. The sequencing here drew on peripheral blood, taken after recovery from COVID-19. These receptors were collected from a human donor who had recovered from COVID-19. CDR3s include the opening cysteine and the closing phenylalanine or tryptophan. A D gene is named only where the DNA matches it firmly. A clone size is listed for some rows: how often the clone was seen (once, few, many), or a class if it is expanded.

v_call	d_call	j_call	clone_size	cdr3_nt	cdr3_aa
TRBV5-4	.	TRBJ2-5	.	TGTGCCAGCAGCCTGGAGGTTCAAGAGACCCAGTACTTC	CASSLEVQETQYF
TRBV5-1	TRBD1	TRBJ1-2	.	TGCGCCAGCAGCTTGGACGCAAGGGACAGGGACGTTAATGGCTACACCTTC	CASSLDARDRDVNGYTF
TRBV5-1	.	TRBJ2-5	.	TGCGCCAGCAGCGTAGACAGACAAGAGACCCAGTACTTC	CASSVDRQETQYF
TRBV4-3	TRBD1	TRBJ1-5	.	TGCGCCAGCAGCCGCCACCACGACAGGGATAGCAATCAGCCCCAGCATTTT	CASSRHHDRDSNQPQHF
TRBV14	TRBD1	TRBJ1-2	.	TGTGCCAGCAGCCAAGGACAGGGGCGGAACTATGGCTACACCTTC	CASSQGQGRNYGYTF
TRBV7-8	.	TRBJ1-5	.	TGTGCCAGCAGCCTCCCGGGACGCGGTGGCAATCAGCCCCAGCATTTT	CASSLPGRGGNQPQHF
TRBV5-6	.	TRBJ2-2	.	TGTGCCAGCAGCCGAGAAGGGCCCGGGGAGCTGTTTTTT	CASSREGPGELFF
TRBV7-8	.	TRBJ1-1	.	TGTGCCAGCAGTGTAAAACAGGTCCAAGCCATGGGCACTGAAGCTTTCTTT	CASSVKQVQAMGTEAFF
TRBV29-1	.	TRBJ2-7	.	TGCAGCGTTGAGGGCGACAGTTTCTACGAGCAGTACTTC	CSVEGDSFYEQYF
TRBV2	.	TRBJ1-3	.	TGTGCCAGCAGTTCCTCGGATCCCTCTGGAAACACCATATATTTT	CASSSSDPSGNTIYF
TRBV11-2	TRBD1	TRBJ2-7	.	TGTGCCAGCAGCCAAGGATCCGGGACAGGGTACTTC	CASSQGSGTGYF
TRBV9	.	TRBJ2-7	.	TGTGCCAGCAGCGCCCGGGACGTAGCCTACGAGCAGTACTTC	CASSARDVAYEQYF
TRBV2	.	TRBJ2-3	.	TGTGCCAGCAGAAGGACAGCTGATACGCAGTATTTT	CASRRTADTQYF
TRBV6-2/TRBV6-3	TRBD1	TRBJ1-1	.	TGTGCCAGCAGTTACTCGAAGGCAGGGGGCGCGTACACTGAAGCTTTCTTT	CASSYSKAGGAYTEAFF
TRBV11-2	.	TRBJ1-2	.	TGTGCCAGCAGCCAGACAGAAAACTATGGCTACACCTTC	CASSQTENYGYTF
TRBV19	TRBD2	TRBJ2-3	.	TGTGCCAGTAACTCCGGGACTAGCATGGGAGATACGCAGTATTTT	CASNSGTSMGDTQYF
TRBV18	.	TRBJ2-3	.	TGTGCCAGCTCACCATTGGGACCACCAGGCACAGATACGCAGTATTTT	CASSPLGPPGTDTQYF
TRBV7-2	.	TRBJ2-7	.	TGTGCCAGCAGCCAGACCCGGGGCTACGAGCAGTACTTC	CASSQTRGYEQYF
TRBV11-2	.	TRBJ1-5	once	TGTGCCAGCAGTCCTGGCGGGGAGAGCAATCAGCCCCAGCATTTT	CASSPGGESNQPQHF
TRBV4-1	TRBD1	TRBJ1-5	.	TGCGCCAGCAGCACACTCAGGGGGCCTTCGGTAAGTAGTGGCAATCAGCCCCAGCATTTT	CASSTLRGPSVSSGNQPQHF
TRBV6-2/TRBV6-3	TRBD1	TRBJ2-2	.	TGTGCCAGCAGTTACTCCGGGACAGGGGCGTCGGGGGACACCGGGGAGCTGTTTTTT	CASSYSGTGASGDTGELFF
TRBV7-9	.	TRBJ1-6	.	TGTGCCAGCAGCGAGTGGGGGACGGGAGATTCACCCCTCCACTTT	CASSEWGTGDSPLHF
TRBV11-3	.	TRBJ2-1	.	TGTGCCAGCAGCGCCAGACCGGGACAAGATCAGGGTGAGCAGTTCTTC	CASSARPGQDQGEQFF
TRBV7-3	TRBD1	TRBJ2-7	.	TGTGCCAGCAGTCCGGGACAGGGGCCCTACGAGCAGTACTTC	CASSPGQGPYEQYF
TRBV6-6	.	TRBJ2-3	.	TGTGCCAGCAGGTCCTCCCCCTCCACAGATACGCAGTATTTT	CASRSSPSTDTQYF
TRBV5-6	TRBD1	TRBJ2-7	.	TGTGCCAGCAGCTTGGTGGGACAGGGGGCCTACGAGCAGTACTTC	CASSLVGQGAYEQYF
TRBV6-2/TRBV6-3	TRBD1	TRBJ2-3	.	TGTGCCAGCAGTTCAAGGACAGGACCTCGCGATACGCAGTATTTT	CASSSRTGPRDTQYF
TRBV6-5	TRBD1	TRBJ1-2	.	TGTGCCAGCAGTCGGACAGGGGCCTCGACCTATGGCTACACCTTC	CASSRTGASTYGYTF
TRBV27	TRBD1	TRBJ1-1	.	TGTGCCAGCAGCTTCGACAGGGGGAACACTGAAGCTTTCTTT	CASSFDRGNTEAFF
TRBV7-9	.	TRBJ2-5	.	TGTGCCAGCAGCTTGTCTCAGGGTGTGTTGGAGACCCAGTACTTC	CASSLSQGVLETQYF
TRBV23-1	.	TRBJ1-2	.	TGCGCCAGCAGTCAAACTGGCATCTATGGCTACACCTTC	CASSQTGIYGYTF
TRBV18	.	TRBJ1-5	.	TGTGCCAGCTCACGAAGGGATCAGCCCCAGCATTTT	CASSRRDQPQHF